This TCR beta chain was retrieved from a study of beta chain features in type 1 diabetes. Overall study: Healthy donors and patients had similar age, gender and cell yields.

The investigators reverse transcribed all of the isolated RNA, so they sequenced expressed TCRB transcripts. Sequenced by immunoSEQ multiplex PCR; TCRdb stores in-frame clones only, minus some. This sample has a few hundred thousand clones; 25% to 35% occur once, and the top ten carry about 0.06%. This clone was seen only a few times. As yet, its antigen is unknown. Overall study results and limits: Patients showed naive, central memory and Treg TCRB repertoires that appeared more similar than those of healthy donors. Type 1 diabetes patients had VDJ junctions that carried fewer insertions and more deletions.

V lost 0 bases to trimming and J lost 4 bases, with 15 bases between them. From germline, CDR1 is PRHDT and CDR2 FYEKMQ (reference sequence). There are 17 residues in the CDR3. This clonotype was obtained from a young man in good health. The V call is TRBV13, the J call TRBJ2-2; D ambiguous. Source material: naive CD4+ T cells from blood. This chain's CDR3 is CASSLGLVTASTGELFF. The DNA for the CDR3 is TGTGCCAGCAGCTTAGGCCTGGTGACTGCGAGCACCGGGGAGCTGTTTTTT.